The present entry profiles one T cell receptor beta chain with its context. Its antigen remains unidentified. The CDR3 runs 18 residues. Trimming pared 0 bases from V and 0 bases from J, leaving 16 bases between. Looked up from germline, CDR1 is SGHKS and CDR2 is YYEKEE (reference sequence). Produced via immunoSEQ multiplex PCR; TCRdb's table is partial and in-frame only. The table lists 120,000 to 150,000 clones, 90% to 95% of them singletons, with under 1.5% in the top ten. The data were obtained in a study of T cell responses to AZD1222 COVID-19 vaccine. Notes on the study in general: Breadth and depth of Spike-specific TCRs rose after two AZD1222 doses. Epitopes outside B.1.351 and B.1.1.7 mutated regions reportedly drew nearly half of spike TCRs.

This TCR derives from an adult in good health. V gene TRBV5-5 combines with J gene TRBJ1-3; D remains unclear. The source material was peripheral blood, sampled on day 0 of AZD1222 vaccination. CDR3: CASSLGPSYLTSGNTIYF. For the CDR3, the DNA is TGTGCCAGCAGCTTGGGTCCCAGCTATCTTACCTCTGGAAACACCATATATTTT.